This T cell receptor beta chain was sequenced for a study of metastatic and nonmetastatic thyroid tumors. Looking at the study overall: Thyroid patients, malignant and benign, had repertoires compared across blood and tumor or nodule tissue. Study findings and constraints: The reported finding was significantly higher TCR beta diversity in malignant thyroid tumors relative to benign nodules, in blood and tumor.

Nobody among the patients had been given any treatment before thyroid surgery. After removal of 6 bases from V and 6 bases from J, the junction contained 9 bases not matched to a gene. CDR3 size: 13 residues. CDR1 and CDR2 from the germline V gene are DFQATT and SNEGSKA (reference sequence). This clone was counted ten times or more. Antigen unknown. How the authors handled the data: A papillary thyroid cancer distant-metastasis classifier was built from CDR3 differences across clinicopathological groups. TCRdb reanalyzed the PCR reads via MiXCR. The V and J calls reflect TCRdb's pipeline rather than the authors' work. The table records roughly 40,000 clones, about 16% of them present only once.

The J gene is TRBJ2-7, the V gene TRBV20-1, with 9 bases matching TRBD1. Input material: blood. The origin of this receptor is a female donor with papillary thyroid cancer or a benign thyroid nodule (not recorded which). Some clones in this sample may be carry-over from other donors' samples. CDR3 in amino acids: CSARTGDFFEQYF. The CDR3 DNA follows: TGCAGTGCCAGGACAGGGGATTTTTTCGAGCAGTACTTC.